The following is a T cell receptor beta chain sequence with its context. Its matching antigen is unknown. Just one base apart from a much larger clone, this may be a read error. These data are taken from a study of early T cells in non-severe SARS-CoV-2 infection. Separate cDNA molecules each had unique molecular identifiers attached to them. One entry per CDR3 protein results from TCRdb running MiXCR on the 5' RACE reads. Seen here are more than 25,000 distinct CDR3 sequences, around 5.2% observed once, and the top ten hold around 2.5%. Notes on the study in general: Clonotype matching in VDJdb favored anti-spike CD8 responses and did not capture private and CD4 specificities.

CDR1 SGHVS and CDR2 FQNEAQ come from the germline V gene. The CDR3 length is 18 residues. Sequencing was carried out using whole blood. This sequence originates from an adult who was a healthcare worker with PCR-confirmed SARS-CoV-2 infection or an uninfected control (not recorded which). The gene calls are TRBV7-8 and TRBJ2-3, with D tentatively TRBD1 or TRBD2 (5 bases each). The chain's CDR3 is CTSSLAHKSTARADTQYF. CDR3 sequence (DNA): TGTACCAGCAGCTTAGCGCATAAATCGACCGCCAGGGCAGATACGCAGTATTTT.